Listed here are 15 T cell receptor beta chains from one sample, sequenced in a study of T cell repertoires in cytomegalovirus infection. TCRdb called the reads again in MiXCR, with one record for every CDR3 protein. The sample has roughly 320,000 distinct CDR3 sequences; 9.6% are singletons. Sequencing was carried out using PBMCs. These receptors originate from a human donor in good health (CMV status not recorded). Some clones in this sample may be carry-over from other donors' samples.

This clonotype was seen many times. This could be a read error, since a much larger clone is one nucleotide away. This sequence joins TRBV2 and TRBJ2-1, with unresolved D. V was trimmed by 3 bases and J by 7 bases, leaving 1 base between them. The germline V gene encodes CDR1 SNHLY and CDR2 FYNNEI. The CDR3 sequence is 10 residues long. The CDR3 is CASSENEQFF. The DNA of the CDR3 is TGTGCCAGCAGTGAGAATGAGCAGTTCTTC.

The sample holds many counts of this clonotype. CDR3 loop: CASSISPTVSPQHF. The CDR3 DNA reads TGTGCCAGTAGTATATCGCCGACGGTCTCGCCCCAGCATTTT. The chain combines TRBV19 with TRBJ1-5, with D unclear. This CDR3 has 14 amino acids. V lost 2 bases, J lost 9 bases, and 14 bases lay in between. Per germline, CDR1 LNHDA and CDR2 SQIVND (reference sequence).

The table lists this clonotype with many counts. V and J are TRBV7-2 and TRBJ2-3; 11 positions agree with TRBD1. The CDR3 runs 19 residues. Germline CDR1 reads SGHTA; CDR2 reads FQGNSA. The ends lost 5 bases at V and 2 bases at J; junction bases unmatched: 15. The CDR3 nucleotides are TGTGCCAGCAGCCTCACCGGGACAGGGGGGTCGGGGGTCACAGATACGCAGTATTTT. Residues: CASSLTGTGGSGVTDTQYF.

This clonotype was counted many times. The chain couples TRBV28 to TRBJ2-3, with a tentative D call TRBD1 (6 bases). V dropped 6 bases and J dropped 2 bases, with 15 bases sitting between them. CDR1 is MDHEN and CDR2 is SYDVKM in the germline V gene. The CDR3 loop spans 15 amino acids. CDR3: CASRDSGTITDTQYF. CDR3 DNA sequence: TGTGCCAGCAGGGACTCCGGGACAATCACAGATACGCAGTATTTT.

This clonotype was seen many times. This chain joins TRBV7-8 and TRBJ2-7; D might be TRBD1 or TRBD2, each matching 5 bases. Germline loops: CDR1 SGHVS, CDR2 FQNEAQ. V lost 2 bases and J 0 bases, leaving 14 bases between the germline ends. This CDR3 has 16 residues. The CDR3 region is CASSLRGAKSSYEQYV. The CDR3 coding sequence is TGTGCCAGCAGCTTAAGAGGGGCCAAGAGCTCCTACGAGCAGTACGTC.

In this sample, this clonotype turned up a few times. V and J are TRBV29-1 and TRBJ2-5; TRBD2 aligns across 9 bases. The germline gives CDR1 SQVTM, CDR2 ANQGSEA. With 0 bases clipped from V and 0 bases from J, the junction kept 11 bases outside the gene matches. This CDR3 comprises 18 residues. CDR3 DNA sequence: TGCAGCGTTGAAGATCTTGGGCTAGCGGGGAGAAACCAAGAGACCCAGTACTTC. Protein: CSVEDLGLAGRNQETQYF.

This clonotype was seen at least ten times. This chain uses TRBV20-1 with TRBJ1-2, with D possibly being TRBD1 (5 bases). The CDR3 has 13 amino acids. Trimming pared 5 bases from V and 5 bases from J, leaving 15 bases between. Germline V lookup: CDR1 DFQATT, CDR2 SNEGSKA (reference sequence). The CDR3 loop reads CSARDSLRYGYTF. As DNA, the CDR3 is TGCAGTGCTCGTGACAGCTTACGATATGGCTACACCTTC.

This clonotype was found many times. V and J are TRBV12-3 or TRBV12-4 and TRBJ2-7; D gene unclear. Between the trimmed V and J ends, which lost 3 bases and 0 bases, there was a span of 12 bases. The CDR3 is made up of 15 amino acids. This chain's CDR3 is CASSFTATYSYEQYF. The CDR3 DNA follows: TGTGCCAGCAGTTTCACAGCGACGTACTCCTACGAGCAGTACTTC.

The gene calls are TRBV19 and TRBJ1-5; TRBD1 matches 8 bases. There are 15 residues in the CDR3. Looked up from germline, CDR1 is LNHDA and CDR2 is SQIVND (reference sequence). V shed 7 bases and J 0 bases; nucleotides not matched to a gene: 5. The CDR3 sequence: CASKRDRSSNQPQHF. The CDR3 DNA reads TGTGCCAGTAAAAGGGACAGGTCTAGCAATCAGCCCCAGCATTTT.

In its sample, this clonotype was seen many times. The CDR3 loop reads CASNRDAGEQYV. The CDR3 DNA reads as TGTGCCAGCAACAGGGATGCAGGCGAGCAGTACGTC. This chain links TRBV28 with TRBJ2-7; TRBD1 is a possible D gene (6 bases). V was cut by 7 bases and J by 6 bases, with 13 bases left in between. The germline CDR1 and CDR2 sequences are MDHEN and SYDVKM. The CDR3 is made up of 12 amino acids.

This clonotype was observed many times. The chain couples TRBV7-9 to TRBJ2-7; TRBD2 matches 12 bases. There are 16 residues in the CDR3. CDR1 SEHNR and CDR2 FQNEAQ come from the germline V gene (reference sequence). Germline trimming cut 5 bases from V and 5 bases from J; bases unmatched to any gene: 10. The CDR3 spells CASSRVTSGGSNEQYV. CDR3 bases: TGTGCCAGCAGCCGAGTGACTAGCGGGGGTTCGAACGAGCAGTACGTC.

This clonotype was seen many times. The CDR3 coding sequence is TGTGCCAGCAGCTTAGAGAGGACAGGGGGCGATGGCTACACCTTC. Protein: CASSLERTGGDGYTF. The gene calls are TRBV7-9 and TRBJ1-2, with 11 bases fitting TRBD1. The CDR3 covers 15 residues. The V gene's germline CDR1 is SEHNR and CDR2 FQNEAQ (reference sequence). Trimming took 1 base from V and 6 from J; bases not matched to a gene: 4.

This clonotype was observed at least ten times. The CDR3 nucleotides are TGTGCTAGTGGCCGGGACAATTACGAGCAGTACGTC. It specifies CASGRDNYEQYV. V is TRBV12-5 and J is TRBJ2-7; weak D call: TRBD1 (6 bases). The germline V gene encodes CDR1 LGHNT and CDR2 FRNRAP. This CDR3 contains 12 residues. The V end lost 6 bases, the J end lost 4 bases, and 10 bases lay between the germline ends.

The CDR3 DNA reads as TGTGCCAGCAGTTTGTTGACGGTGAACACTGAAGCTTTCTTT. This sequence encodes CASSLLTVNTEAFF. J is TRBJ1-1 and V is TRBV28; D is unclear. Per germline, CDR1 MDHEN and CDR2 SYDVKM. The CDR3 has 14 amino acids. Deletions cut 3 bases from V and 0 bases from J, with 8 bases between.

This chain connects TRBV27 to TRBJ2-1; a possible D gene is TRBD2 (6 bases). Trimming took off 4 bases at V and 6 bases at J, with 13 bases between the two ends. Germline assignment: CDR1 MNHEY and CDR2 SMNVEV (reference sequence). The CDR3 length is 14 residues. The CDR3 is CASSSFTSPNEQFF. The CDR3 DNA is TGTGCCAGCAGTTCCTTTACTAGCCCCAATGAGCAGTTCTTC.